Listed here is a single TCR beta chain. Its antigen is still unknown. An amount of RNA that ranged from about 0.45 to 1 ug was reverse transcribed with random hexamers. An immunoSEQ multiplex PCR generated amplified TCR beta CDR3 products spanning 54 Vbeta and 13 Jbeta. TCRdb ran MiXCR on the immunoSEQ multiplex PCR reads and lists one entry per CDR3 protein. The data contain over 150,000 distinct CDR3 sequences, over 90% of them seen just once; the ten biggest clones take up 0.093%. The data are from a study of CD8 T cells in Susac syndrome. Sequencing of TCR beta covered CD8+ and CD4+ T cells obtained from blood. Negative isolation was applied to CD8+ and CD4+ T cells, and FACS enrichment was applied to TEMRA cells. General study results and limits: That the number of individuals in its TCR sequencing and HLA analysis was relatively small was acknowledged by the study.

Sequenced input: CD4+ T cells from PBMCs. The source is a human donor with multiple sclerosis.

The CDR3 region is CSAPERGADTQYF. The CDR3 nucleotides read TGCAGTGCTCCCGAGAGAGGCGCAGATACGCAGTATTTT. This sequence joins TRBV20-1 and TRBJ2-3; the D is unclear. The CDR3 runs 13 residues. From germline, CDR1 is DFQATT and CDR2 SNEGSKA (reference sequence). V lost 5 bases and J 4 bases, leaving 13 bases between the germline ends.